Listed below are T cell receptor beta chains from one sample, sequenced in a study of human T cells and chemical hapten exposure. TCRdb fed the RACE reads into MiXCR, producing one record per CDR3 protein. The sample gives around 100,000 distinct CDR3 sequences, roughly an eighth of which show up once; 3.2% is in the top ten. Sample: whole blood, taken in connection with sensitization to the hapten diphenylcyclopropenone (DPC). Receptors originate from a middle-aged woman with alopecia areata. Some clones in this sample may be carry-over from other donors' samples. The CDR3 runs from the conserved cysteine through the conserved F or W. A D gene is named only where the DNA matches it firmly. Some rows have no size entry. The others give once, few or many, or a class for an expanded clone.

NA,many,TRBJ2-7,TRBV7-8,14,CASRPGGWANEQYF,TGTGCCAGCAGACCGGGTGGGTGGGCTAACGAGCAGTACTTC
NA,few,TRBJ2-3,TRBV2,14,CASSKGGGTDTQYF,TGTGCCAGCAGTAAAGGGGGGGGCACAGATACGCAGTATTTT
TRBD2,many,TRBJ2-1,TRBV19,19,CASSIALSSGRGIYNEQFF,TGTGCCAGTAGTATAGCCCTGAGTAGCGGGAGGGGCATTTATAATGAGCAGTTCTTC
NA,many,TRBJ2-1,TRBV7-9,14,CASSLAGTHNEQFF,TGTGCCAGCAGCTTAGCGGGCACCCACAATGAGCAGTTCTTC
TRBD1,NA,TRBJ1-1,TRBV19,10,CATSTGRAFF,TGTGCCACCTCGACAGGGAGAGCTTTCTTT
TRBD1,NA,TRBJ2-5,TRBV10-3,16,CAIREERTGRGETQYF,TGTGCCATCAGGGAAGAGCGGACAGGGAGAGGAGAGACCCAGTACTTC
NA,many,TRBJ2-1,TRBV27,12,CASMLVAGEQFF,TGTGCCAGCATGTTGGTCGCAGGGGAGCAGTTCTTC
TRBD1,many,TRBJ1-1,TRBV18,14,CASSPGQGIRVAFF,TGTGCCAGCTCACCGGGACAGGGTATTCGTGTAGCTTTCTTT
NA,NA,TRBJ1-2,TRBV3-1,16,CASSQEMTETNYGYTF,TGTGCCAGCAGCCAAGAAATGACGGAGACGAACTATGGCTACACCTTC
NA,few,TRBJ2-6,TRBV6-5,15,CASSYFGSGANVLTF,TGTGCCAGCAGTTACTTTGGCTCTGGGGCCAACGTCCTGACTTTC
TRBD1,medium-sized,TRBJ1-1,TRBV4-3,12,CASSRTQGEAFF,TGCGCCAGCAGCCGAACACAGGGGGAAGCTTTCTTT
NA,few,TRBJ2-7,TRBV28,15,CASSPGLASSYEQYF,TGTGCCAGCAGCCCGGGACTGGCAAGCTCCTACGAGCAGTACTTC
NA,few,TRBJ1-1,TRBV6-5,14,CASSYEPMNTEAFF,TGTGCCAGCAGTTACGAGCCTATGAACACTGAAGCTTTCTTT
NA,NA,TRBJ1-1,TRBV6-6,13,CASTLHGSTEAFF,TGTGCCAGCACCCTACACGGTAGCACTGAAGCTTTCTTT
TRBD2,NA,TRBJ2-3,TRBV2,14,CASAGGADPDTQYF,TGTGCCAGCGCCGGGGGGGCCGACCCAGATACGCAGTATTTT
NA,few,TRBJ2-1,TRBV7-2,17,CASSLAGGRGPYNEQFF,TGTGCCAGCAGCTTAGCGGGAGGAAGGGGACCGTACAATGAGCAGTTCTTC
NA,many,TRBJ2-3,TRBV7-7,13,CASSPRTSDTQYF,TGTGCCAGCAGCCCTCGGACTTCTGATACGCAGTATTTT
NA,NA,TRBJ2-5,TRBV3-1,17,CASRQSPGRRAQETQYF,TGTGCCAGCAGACAGAGCCCGGGACGGAGGGCGCAAGAGACCCAGTACTTC
NA,many,TRBJ2-1,TRBV12-3/TRBV12-4,14,CASSPSQQGNEQFF,TGTGCCAGCAGTCCGAGCCAACAGGGAAATGAGCAGTTCTTC
TRBD1,many,TRBJ2-7,TRBV7-8,14,CASSRTGGSYEQYF,TGTGCCAGCAGTCGGACAGGGGGCTCCTACGAGCAGTACTTC
NA,few,TRBJ2-2,TRBV28,14,CASSLNGYTGELFF,TGTGCCAGCAGTTTGAACGGCTACACCGGGGAGCTGTTTTTT
NA,few,TRBJ2-2,TRBV11-2,11,CASSTGGELFF,TGTGCCAGCAGCACAGGGGGGGAGCTGTTTTTT
TRBD2,NA,TRBJ2-1,TRBV3-1,16,CASSLTTSGGREEQFF,TGTGCCAGCAGCCTGACGACTAGCGGGGGTCGGGAGGAGCAGTTCTTC
NA,NA,TRBJ1-3,TRBV25-1,13,CASLEDTGNTIYF,TGTGCCAGTTTAGAAGATACGGGAAACACCATATATTTT
NA,few,TRBJ2-3,TRBV5-5,15,CASSLEGASTDTQYF,TGTGCCAGCAGCTTGGAAGGGGCTAGCACAGATACGCAGTATTTT
TRBD2,many,TRBJ2-6,TRBV6-5,18,CASSYQAGGFSGANVLTF,TGTGCCAGCAGTTACCAGGCGGGGGGGTTCTCTGGGGCCAACGTCCTGACTTTC
TRBD2,NA,TRBJ2-1,TRBV6-4,15,CASSETSGRVDEQFF,TGTGCCAGCAGTGAAACTAGCGGGAGGGTGGATGAGCAGTTCTTC
NA,many,TRBJ2-1,TRBV5-1,15,CASSLAPSRGNEQFF,TGCGCCAGCAGCTTGGCCCCTAGTCGAGGGAATGAGCAGTTCTTC
TRBD2,NA,TRBJ2-1,TRBV5-1,17,CASSKLAGGGSYNEQFF,TGCGCCAGCAGCAAACTAGCGGGAGGGGGATCCTACAATGAGCAGTTCTTC
TRBD2,NA,TRBJ2-1,TRBV24-1,17,CATSDPSTSGGYNEQFF,TGTGCCACCAGTGACCCTTCGACTAGCGGGGGCTACAATGAGCAGTTCTTC
NA,few,TRBJ1-1,TRBV7-8,16,CASSLSQGPSSTEAFF,TGTGCCAGCAGCTTATCACAGGGCCCTTCTTCCACTGAAGCTTTCTTT
TRBD2,NA,TRBJ2-1,TRBV12-3/TRBV12-4,16,CASSFLAGASYNEQFF,TGTGCCAGCAGTTTTTTAGCGGGGGCCTCCTACAATGAGCAGTTCTTC
NA,many,TRBJ2-4,TRBV7-9,13,CASSHDSKNIQYF,TGTGCCAGCAGCCACGACAGCAAAAACATTCAGTACTTC
NA,many,TRBJ1-1,TRBV7-9,15,CASSFNTGLKSEAFF,TGTGCCAGCAGCTTTAACACAGGATTAAAATCTGAAGCTTTCTTT
NA,many,TRBJ1-5,TRBV15,12,CAGRDSNQPQHF,TGTGCCGGGAGGGATAGCAATCAGCCCCAGCATTTT
NA,NA,TRBJ1-2,TRBV20-1,14,CSATSRRGIYGYTF,TGCAGTGCTACCTCCAGGAGGGGTATCTATGGCTACACCTTC
NA,many,TRBJ2-1,TRBV6-6,13,CASSYSIFNEQFF,TGTGCCAGCAGTTACTCGATTTTCAATGAGCAGTTCTTC